Each of the 8 T cell receptor beta chains below was sequenced from the same sample in a study of cytomegalovirus exposure and HLA in healthy donors. The PCR employed 60 Vbeta primers together with 13 Jbeta primers. Profiling relied on immunoSEQ multiplex PCR, and the TCRdb table lists in-frame clones only, not all of them. The sample shows 75,000 to 95,000 clones, roughly 70% of them seen only once. Sequencing was performed on PBMCs. Source of these receptors: a man aged 45-65 years in good health and CMV-seronegative.

The chain links TRBV5-5 to TRBJ2-1; D not resolved. The CDR3 contains 15 residues. V was cut by 1 base and J by 0 bases, with 8 bases left in between. Germline CDR1 is SGHKS and CDR2 is YYEKEE (reference sequence). CDR3 region: CASSLSLNSYNEQFF. The CDR3 region has the DNA TGTGCCAGCAGCTTGTCACTCAACTCCTACAATGAGCAGTTCTTC.

The chain recombines TRBV30 with TRBJ1-4; 10 positions match TRBD1. The V gene's germline CDR1 is GTSNPN and CDR2 SVGIG (reference sequence). J lost 8 bases, V lost 1 base, and 10 bases had no gene match. The CDR3 covers 16 residues. CDR3 sequence (DNA): TGTGCCTGGAGTGCGGGACAGGGGAAGATCAACGAAAAACTGTTTTTT. It codes for CAWSAGQGKINEKLFF.

The chain joins TRBV5-6 to TRBJ2-1; 14 bases are shared with TRBD2. V trimming: 4 bases; J trimming: 13 bases; junction bases outside the gene matches: 7. Germline CDR1 SGHDT, CDR2 YYEEEE. The CDR3 consists of 14 residues. For the CDR3, the DNA is TGTGCCAGCAGCGGAGGGACTAGCGGGGGAAAACAGTTCTTC. It codes for CASSGGTSGGKQFF.

This clone has only a few counts. The chain links TRBV7-9 to TRBJ1-5; D is unclear. The germline V gene has CDR1 SEHNR and CDR2 FQNEAQ (reference sequence). Trimming pared 1 base from V and 4 bases from J, leaving 5 bases between. The CDR3 extends over 13 amino acids. Here the CDR3 DNA reads TGTGCCAGCAGCTTAGATCCAAATCAGCCCCAGCATTTT. Translating it yields CASSLDPNQPQHF.

The chain recombines TRBV29-1 with TRBJ2-3; TRBD1 might be the D (6 bases). The length of the CDR3 is 14 residues. Germline values: CDR1 SQVTM, CDR2 ANQGSEA. The V gene lost 3 bases and the J gene lost 6 bases, with 16 bases spanning the gap. CDR3 nucleotides: TGCAGCGTTGATTCCTCCGGCCAGGGGGATACGCAGTATTTT. Protein product: CSVDSSGQGDTQYF.

This clone was observed a few times. This chain joins TRBV6-6 and TRBJ2-1, with a tentative D call TRBD2 (7 bases). Germline V gives CDR1 MNHNY, CDR2 SVGAGI (reference sequence). This CDR3 has 16 residues. Trimming pared 2 bases from V and 4 bases from J, leaving 15 bases between. This chain's CDR3 is CASSYIGGGGYNEQFF. DNA of the CDR3: TGTGCCAGCAGTTACATAGGGGGGGGTGGGTACAATGAGCAGTTCTTC.

This clone was picked up a small number of times. The gene calls are TRBV4-2 and TRBJ1-2; 9 positions match TRBD1. CDR3 length equals 16 residues. Per germline, CDR1 LGHNA and CDR2 YNFKEQ. V trimming: 3 bases; J trimming: 1 base; junction bases outside the gene matches: 6. The CDR3 protein is CASSQAQGARNYGYTF. The CDR3 nucleotides are TGTGCCAGCAGCCAGGCACAGGGGGCGCGTAACTATGGCTACACCTTC.

This clone has more than one count but fewer than ten. This chain connects TRBV9 to TRBJ1-3, with D perhaps matching TRBD1 (6 bases). Looked up from germline, CDR1 is SGDLS and CDR2 is YYNGEE. V was clipped by 5 bases and J by 0 bases, with 18 bases between them. The CDR3 contains 17 residues. CDR3 nucleotides: TGTGCCAGCAGGCGGGGGGCAGGGGACGCCTCTGGAAACACCATATATTTT. It yields the protein CASRRGAGDASGNTIYF.